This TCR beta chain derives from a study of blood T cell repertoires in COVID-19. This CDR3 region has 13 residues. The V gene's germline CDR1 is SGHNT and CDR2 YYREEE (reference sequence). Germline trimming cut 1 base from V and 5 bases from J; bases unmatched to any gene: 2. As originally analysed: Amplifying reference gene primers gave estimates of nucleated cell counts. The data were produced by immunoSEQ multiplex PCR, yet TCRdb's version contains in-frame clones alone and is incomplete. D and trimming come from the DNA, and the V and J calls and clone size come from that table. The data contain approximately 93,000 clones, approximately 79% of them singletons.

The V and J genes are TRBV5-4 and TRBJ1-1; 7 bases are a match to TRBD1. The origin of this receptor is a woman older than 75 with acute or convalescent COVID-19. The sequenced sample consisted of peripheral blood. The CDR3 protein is CASSLQDRTEAFF. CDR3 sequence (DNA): TGTGCCAGCAGCTTGCAGGACAGGACTGAAGCTTTCTTT.